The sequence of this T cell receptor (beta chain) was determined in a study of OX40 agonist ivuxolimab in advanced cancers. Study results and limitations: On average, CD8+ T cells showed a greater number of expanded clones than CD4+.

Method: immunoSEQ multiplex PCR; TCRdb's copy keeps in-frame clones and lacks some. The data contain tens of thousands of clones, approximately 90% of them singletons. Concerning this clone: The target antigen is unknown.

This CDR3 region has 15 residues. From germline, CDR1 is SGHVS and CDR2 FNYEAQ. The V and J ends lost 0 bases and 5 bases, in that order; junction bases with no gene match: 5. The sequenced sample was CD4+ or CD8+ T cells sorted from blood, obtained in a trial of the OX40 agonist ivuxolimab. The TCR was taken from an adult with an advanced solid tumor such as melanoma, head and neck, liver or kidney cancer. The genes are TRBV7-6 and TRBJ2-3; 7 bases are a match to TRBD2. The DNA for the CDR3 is TGTGCCAGCAGCTTAGCGGGAGGGAAGCAAGATACGCAGTATTTT. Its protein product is CASSLAGGKQDTQYF.